Here is one TCR beta chain with its context. The antigen remains undetermined. Produced via immunoSEQ multiplex PCR; TCRdb's table is partial and in-frame only. The repertoire holds fewer than 85,000 clones, about 80% seen once, with 0.85% to 1% in the top ten. The data derive from a study of vaccination effects on CD4 cells after COVID-19. The study, taken as a whole, reports: Late after vaccination, infection- and vaccine-induced clones showed marked clonal contraction.

V was trimmed by 9 bases and J by 3 bases, leaving 14 bases between them. Germline lookup yields CDR1 LNHDA and CDR2 SQIVND (reference sequence). The CDR3 runs to 14 residues. Viral peptide pools were used in the ViraFEST assay to expand antigen-specific CD4+ T cells, and sequencing came afterward. Following culture for roughly 10 days, CD4+ T cells were isolated. Either the BNT162b2 or mRNA-1273 vaccine was given to participants in two doses. The sequence came from a human donor who received a COVID-19 vaccine. The specimen comprised CD4+ T cells from PBMCs cultured with HCoV-OC43 spike peptides, sampled after COVID-19 vaccination. Subset in this sample: HCoV-OC43 spike overlapping peptide pool stimulation. The V call is TRBV19, the J call TRBJ1-4, with D possibly being TRBD1 (6 bases). For the CDR3, the DNA is TGTGCCAGCACTAAGGGGGATGCTAATGAAAAACTGTTTTTT. Residues: CASTKGDANEKLFF.